The clone carrying this T cell receptor (beta chain) was detected only a few times. Measured with immunoSEQ multiplex PCR; TCRdb has only the in-frame clones, and not every one. The sample consists of 200,000 to 300,000 clones, approximately 85% of them appearing once. The sample belongs to a study of blood T cell repertoires in COVID-19. Study details: PBMCs, B-cell-depleted T cells, or T cells were the source of the cDNA or gDNA that made up the material.

The CDR3 is 16 residues long. Germline V lookup: CDR1 SGHDT, CDR2 YYEEEE. The trim removed 4 bases at V and 0 bases at J, leaving 4 bases unmatched. Sequencing used peripheral blood. This chain uses TRBV5-6 with TRBJ1-6, with 7 bases matching TRBD1. The receptor was derived from a woman aged 70-85 years with acute or convalescent COVID-19. The CDR3: CASSTTGSSYNSPLHF. CDR3 sequence (DNA): TGTGCCAGCAGCACGACAGGGAGCTCCTATAATTCACCCCTCCACTTT.